Each of the 14 T cell receptor beta chains below was sequenced from the same sample in a study of blood T cell repertoires in COVID-19. Some clones are missing from TCRdb's copy, which holds only in-frame ones; the method was immunoSEQ multiplex PCR. The table includes about 190,000 clones, about nine tenths detected once. Specimen: peripheral blood. These receptors were collected from a woman under 40 with acute or convalescent COVID-19.

The V call is TRBV7-9, the J call TRBJ1-5; TRBD1 aligns across 9 bases. This CDR3 is built from 15 residues. Germline lookup yields CDR1 SEHNR and CDR2 FQNEAQ (reference sequence). The junction had 7 bases not matched to a gene; V was cut back by 8 bases and J by 2 bases. This CDR3 is CASGGTGIGNQPQHF. The CDR3 DNA follows: TGTGCCAGCGGGGGGACAGGGATTGGCAATCAGCCCCAGCATTTT.

The chain employs TRBV5-1 and TRBJ2-5, with 12 nucleotides matching TRBD2. Germline lookup yields CDR1 SGHRS and CDR2 YFSETQ. Trimming cost V 4 bases and J 5 bases; bases outside gene matches: 6. The CDR3 runs to 15 residues. CDR3 DNA sequence: TGCGCCAGCAGCGAATCCGGGACTAGCGGGGAGACCCAGTACTTC. Translating gives CASSESGTSGETQYF.

Comment on this clone: At one end the junction does not follow the germline gene, possibly because of a read error. This chain connects TRBV11-2 to TRBJ1-2, with D unclear. The V gene's germline CDR1 is SGHAT and CDR2 FQNNGV. This CDR3 is 8 amino acids long. The CDR3 nucleotides read TGTGCCAGCAGCTTTGGCTTCTTC. This codes for CASSFGFF.

This clone was detected only once. The rearrangement uses TRBV30 and TRBJ2-1; D is unclear. The CDR3 extends over 13 amino acids. Germline CDR1 and CDR2: GTSNPN and SVGIG (reference sequence). The V gene lost 0 bases and the J gene lost 9 bases, with 12 bases spanning the gap. This CDR3 reads CAWSVVLLSEQFF. Here the CDR3 DNA reads TGTGCCTGGAGTGTGGTGCTCTTGAGTGAGCAGTTCTTC. Variable domain in full (rest from reference TRBV30 and TRBJ2-1): SQTIHQWPATLVQPVGSPLSLECTVEGTSNPNLYWYRQAAGRGLQLLFYSVGIGQISSEVPQNLSASRPQDRQFILSSKKLLLSDSGFYLCAWSVVLLSEQFFGPGTRLTVL.

V gene TRBV15 combines with J gene TRBJ2-1; no definite D call. V lost 0 bases and J 6 bases, leaving 24 bases between the germline ends. The CDR3 has 19 amino acids. Germline loops: CDR1 LNHNV, CDR2 YYDKDF (reference sequence). As DNA, the CDR3 is TGTGCCACCAGCAGAGATAGGCGAACCCGATCCCGTGACTTCAATGAGCAGTTCTTC. This codes for CATSRDRRTRSRDFNEQFF.

The genes are TRBV11-3 and TRBJ1-1, with 9 nucleotides matching TRBD1. Germline V gene lookup returns CDR1 SGHNT and CDR2 YENEEA. The V segment lost 5 bases and the J segment 8 bases; nucleotides outside the gene matches: 9. The CDR3 sequence is 14 residues long. The CDR3 coding sequence is TGTGCCAGCAGCGTTCGGGGACAGGGTGAAGAAGCTTTCTTT. It specifies CASSVRGQGEEAFF.

The chain combines TRBV18 with TRBJ2-5; TRBD2 aligns across 10 bases. With 0 bases clipped from V and 4 bases from J, the junction kept 8 bases outside the gene matches. This CDR3 is built from 17 residues. Germline CDR1 reads KGHSH; CDR2 reads LQKENI. Here the CDR3 reads CASSPPGSGRARETQYF. As DNA, the CDR3 is TGTGCCAGCTCACCACCGGGGAGCGGGAGGGCGAGAGAGACCCAGTACTTC.

V gene TRBV5-1 combines with J gene TRBJ2-4, with D hard to call. Looked up from germline, CDR1 is SGHRS and CDR2 is YFSETQ. The length of the CDR3 is 15 residues. V lost 4 bases to trimming and J lost 8 bases, with 19 bases between them. DNA of the CDR3: TGCGCCAGCAGCGCGAGTGGCTGGAACCGGGACATTCAGTACTTC. Protein sequence: CASSASGWNRDIQYF.

The CDR3 sequence: CASPPLGGNEQFF. DNA for the CDR3: TGTGCCAGTCCCCCCCTGGGGGGCAATGAGCAGTTCTTC. The chain couples TRBV12-3 or TRBV12-4 to TRBJ2-1, with a weak D call TRBD2 (6 bases). The CDR3 loop spans 13 amino acids. V lost 9 bases and J 6 bases, leaving 15 bases between the germline ends.

The chain links TRBV28 to TRBJ2-7, with TRBD2 matching over 8 bases. Germline values: CDR1 MDHEN, CDR2 SYDVKM. The CDR3 runs to 14 residues. With 7 bases clipped from V and 2 bases from J, the junction kept 7 bases outside the gene matches. CDR3: CASKEREQAYEQYF. The CDR3 DNA sequence: TGTGCCAGCAAGGAGCGGGAGCAGGCCTACGAGCAGTACTTC.

In DNA, the CDR3 is TGTGCCAGCAGTTACTCGGTTTCTAGCGGGAGAGTCGAGCAGTACTTC. Its translation is CASSYSVSSGRVEQYF. This chain links TRBV6-5 with TRBJ2-7, with 10 nucleotides matching TRBD2. The V segment lost 0 bases and the J segment 6 bases; nucleotides outside the gene matches: 8. Germline V gene lookup returns CDR1 MNHEY and CDR2 SVGAGI. The CDR3 covers 16 residues.

The gene calls are TRBV3-1 (or the pseudogene TRBV3-2) and TRBJ2-1; D may be TRBD2 (5 bases). The CDR3 consists of 13 residues. Germline V CDR1 and CDR2: LGHDT, YNNKEL (reference sequence). Trimming took 0 bases from V and 10 from J, leaving 10 bases between them. Here the CDR3 reads CASSQDFKREQFF. DNA for the CDR3: TGTGCCAGCAGCCAAGATTTTAAGCGGGAGCAGTTCTTC.

The genes are TRBV5-1 and TRBJ1-1; the D is unclear. CDR3 length: 15 residues. The germline V and J ends were trimmed by 0 bases and 6 bases, with 15 bases remaining between them. CDR1 SGHRS and CDR2 YFSETQ come from the germline V gene. The CDR3 DNA is TGCGCCAGCAGCTTGGGAGGGCAGGATGGCGCTGAAGCTTTCTTT. It yields the protein CASSLGGQDGAEAFF.

The chain uses TRBV5-5 and TRBJ2-5; D is perhaps TRBD1 (5 bases). The CDR3 is 14 residues long. CDR1 is SGHKS and CDR2 is YYEKEE in the germline V gene (reference sequence). V was cut by 0 bases and J by 1 base, with 7 bases left in between. Here the CDR3 reads CASSLEGVQETQYF. CDR3 sequence (DNA): TGTGCCAGCAGCTTGGAAGGGGTCCAAGAGACCCAGTACTTC.